The T cell receptor (beta chain) under discussion was sequenced for a study of graft-versus-host responses after intestinal transplantation. Study context: Each transplant was multivisceral, liver-intestinal, or isolated intestinal.

Germline CDR1 MGHRA, CDR2 YSYEKL. V was clipped by 7 bases and J by 5 bases; unmatched bases: 9. The CDR3 length is 15 residues. Assay used: immunoSEQ multiplex PCR; TCRdb lists only in-frame clones, some missing. The sample yields fewer than 100,000 clones, about 82% seen once. The specimen comprised PBMCs, sampled 255 days after intestinal transplant. The receptor was isolated from a human patient who received an intestinal transplant, so some T cells may come from the graft donor. V and J are TRBV4-1 and TRBJ2-2, with 8 bases fitting TRBD1. Here the CDR3 DNA reads TGCGCCAGCAATGAACAGGGGGTATTTACCGGGGAGCTGTTTTTT. It yields the protein CASNEQGVFTGELFF.